A single sample is the source of the 18 T cell receptor beta chains below, sequenced in a study of T cell responses to AZD1222 COVID-19 vaccine. Libraries were prepared by immunoSEQ multiplex PCR; TCRdb keeps only in-frame clonotypes and omits some of them. Here the sample spans about 130,000 clones, over 75% being singletons. Sequences were derived from peripheral blood, sampled on day 0 of AZD1222 vaccination. These receptors all stem from an adult in good health.

The chain uses TRBV6-5 and TRBJ2-1; 13 positions agree with TRBD2. Germline assignment: CDR1 MNHEY and CDR2 SVGAGI. The V gene end was trimmed by 6 bases and the J gene end by 6 bases; junction bases not matched to a gene: 2. The CDR3 runs 14 residues. The CDR3 DNA follows: TGTGCCAGCAGACTAGCGGGAGGGATCAATGAGCAGTTCTTC. Translation gives CASRLAGGINEQFF.

This clone showed up just once. The chain has TRBV2 and TRBJ2-3, with 7 bases identical to TRBD1. This CDR3 contains 17 residues. Germline V gives CDR1 SNHLY, CDR2 FYNNEI. The ends lost 2 bases at V and 5 bases at J; junction bases unmatched: 13. CDR3 nucleotide sequence: TGTGCCAGCAGTGAACACCCCGGGACAGTAAGCGGAGATACGCAGTATTTT. It encodes CASSEHPGTVSGDTQYF.

The gene calls are TRBV19 and TRBJ2-7; D is ambiguous. Germline CDR1 LNHDA, CDR2 SQIVND (reference sequence). The CDR3 runs to 13 residues. Trimming removed 3 bases at V and 4 bases at J, with 10 bases between. CDR3 in DNA: TGTGCCAGTAGTATTAGTCCCTTTTACGAGCAGTACTTC. It codes for CASSISPFYEQYF. The full variable domain, its missing parts supplied by reference TRBV19 and TRBJ2-7, is DGGITQSPKYLFRKEGQNVTLSCEQNLNHDAMYWYRQDPGQGLRLIYYSQIVNDFQKGDIAEGYSVSREKKESFPLTVTSAQKNPTAFYLCASSISPFYEQYFGPGTRLTVT.

This sequence joins TRBV3-1 (or the pseudogene TRBV3-2) and TRBJ2-7, with D possibly being TRBD2 (7 bases). The germline gives CDR1 LGHDT, CDR2 YNNKEL (reference sequence). The CDR3 spans 14 residues. V dropped 7 bases and J dropped 2 bases, with 15 bases sitting between them. The CDR3 spells CASTLRGQTYEQYF. The CDR3 DNA is TGTGCCAGCACCCTGCGGGGGCAAACCTACGAGCAGTACTTC.

The V and J genes are TRBV7-2 and TRBJ2-7; D tentatively fits TRBD1 or TRBD2 (5 bases each). This CDR3 has 13 residues. CDR1 and CDR2 (germline): SGHTA, FQGNSA. V was clipped by 1 base and J by 12 bases, with 16 bases between them. The CDR3 is CASSLGGTPRGYF. CDR3 nucleotides: TGTGCCAGCAGCTTAGGGGGGACGCCTAGGGGGTACTTC.

CDR3 DNA: TGCAGCGTGAACACAGACGGAAAATATGAAGCTTTCTTT. Translating gives CSVNTDGKYEAFF. V and J are TRBV29-1 and TRBJ1-1; no reliable D call. CDR3 length: 13 amino acids. The V end was cut by 6 bases, the J end by 7 bases, with 18 bases between. Germline V gives CDR1 SQVTM, CDR2 ANQGSEA.

This clone has only one observation. This chain uses TRBV5-6 with TRBJ1-4; TRBD1 matches at 9 bases. Unmatched junction bases numbered 0, after V lost 0 bases and J lost 3 bases. CDR1 and CDR2 (germline): SGHDT, YYEEEE. There are 15 residues in the CDR3. The CDR3 nucleotides are TGTGCCAGCAGCTTGGGACAGGGGGCTAATGAAAAACTGTTTTTT. Translation gives CASSLGQGANEKLFF.

The rearrangement joins TRBV10-1 to TRBJ2-2; TRBD2 is a possible D gene (6 bases). The germline CDR1 and CDR2 sequences are WNHNN and SYGVQD (reference sequence). The CDR3 spans 14 residues. V lost 1 base to trimming and J lost 4 bases, with 7 bases between them. CDR3 in DNA: TGCGCCAGCAGTGAGTGGAGGGCCACCGGGGAGCTGTTTTTT. As protein: CASSEWRATGELFF.

The CDR3 loop reads CASSLGTGTYYEQYF. CDR3 sequence (DNA): TGTGCCAGCAGCTTGGGGACAGGGACATACTACGAGCAGTACTTC. This rearrangement joins TRBV7-9 to TRBJ2-7; 9 bases fit TRBD1. The CDR3 totals 15 residues. Looked up from germline, CDR1 is SEHNR and CDR2 is FQNEAQ (reference sequence). With 3 bases clipped from V and 3 bases from J, the junction kept 6 bases outside the gene matches. The entire variable domain, with the rest obtained from reference TRBV7-9 and TRBJ2-7, is as follows: DTGVSQNPRHKITKRGQNVTFRCDPISEHNRLYWYRQTLGQGPEFLTYFQNEAQLEKSRLLSDRFSAERPKGSFSTLEIQRTEQGDSAMYLCASSLGTGTYYEQYFGPGTRLTVT.

This clone was seen a few times. The chain links TRBV6-2 or TRBV6-3 to TRBJ1-3, with a weak D call TRBD1 (5 bases). The length of the CDR3 is 17 residues. V was shortened by 6 bases and J by 0 bases, with 18 bases between the two germline ends. Germline V gene sequence: CDR1 MNHEY, CDR2 SVGEGT. CDR3 amino acids: CASSPLAGTSSGNTIYF. The CDR3 DNA reads TGTGCCAGCAGCCCCCTCGCGGGGACCAGCTCTGGAAACACCATATATTTT.

This clone came up a few times. The chain couples TRBV24-1 to TRBJ1-2, with a possible D match to TRBD1 (5 bases). Germline CDR1 and CDR2: KGHDR and SFDVKD. This CDR3 is built from 16 residues. V lost 2 bases, J lost 4 bases, and 16 bases lay in between. The CDR3 DNA follows: TGTGCCACCAGTGATTCGCGACAGAGGGAGAGCTATGGCTACACCTTC. Translating gives CATSDSRQRESYGYTF.

The genes are TRBV19 and TRBJ1-5; D not certain. There are 14 residues in the CDR3. Trimming shortened V by 1 base and J by 2 bases, and 6 bases separated the two germline ends. In germline, CDR1 is LNHDA, CDR2 SQIVND (reference sequence). Here the CDR3 DNA reads TGTGCCAGTAGTATAGCACAGCGCAATCAGCCCCAGCATTTT. Encoded protein: CASSIAQRNQPQHF. Combining the CDR3 with reference TRBV19 and TRBJ1-5 gives the whole variable domain DGGITQSPKYLFRKEGQNVTLSCEQNLNHDAMYWYRQDPGQGLRLIYYSQIVNDFQKGDIAEGYSVSREKKESFPLTVTSAQKNPTAFYLCASSIAQRNQPQHFGDGTRLSIL.

The gene calls are TRBV6-5 and TRBJ1-6; a possible D gene is TRBD1 (5 bases). The CDR3 sequence is 12 residues long. V gave up 2 bases and J gave up 9 bases, with 5 bases separating them. Germline values: CDR1 MNHEY, CDR2 SVGAGI. The CDR3 sequence: CASSYGGSPLHF. The CDR3 DNA sequence: TGTGCCAGCAGTTACGGGGGTTCACCCCTCCACTTT.

This clone was detected only a few times. The rearrangement uses TRBV11-3 and TRBJ2-2, with D possibly being TRBD1 (6 bases). CDR3 length equals 15 residues. Germline loops: CDR1 SGHNT, CDR2 YENEEA. V was trimmed by 5 bases and J by 4 bases, leaving 14 bases between them. CDR3 protein: CASSPRGRGTGELFF. The CDR3 DNA reads TGTGCCAGCAGCCCCAGGGGTAGGGGCACCGGGGAGCTGTTTTTT.

The chain combines TRBV27 with TRBJ2-3, with 12 bases lining up with TRBD2. Trimming removed 6 bases from V and 4 bases from J; junction bases left unmatched: 8. Germline V gene sequence: CDR1 MNHEY, CDR2 SMNVEV (reference sequence). CDR3 size: 16 residues. The CDR3 loop reads CASRSLLAGGPDTQYF. The CDR3 region has the DNA TGTGCCAGCAGAAGCTTACTAGCGGGGGGTCCAGATACGCAGTATTTT.

DNA for the CDR3: TGTGCCAGCAGCTTGGCGAGGGACAGGGAAAGGACAGATACGCAGTATTTT. Translated, it gives CASSLARDRERTDTQYF. The V gene is TRBV5-4, the J gene TRBJ2-3, with TRBD1 matching over 9 bases. V was pared by 0 bases and J by 3 bases, with 8 bases of the junction left unmatched. CDR3 length equals 17 residues. Per the germline V gene, CDR1 is SGHNT and CDR2 is YYREEE (reference sequence).

The CDR3 nucleotides are TGCGCCAGCAGTGCACTTGTCCCGGGACAGGGACGGAACACTGAAGCTTTCTTT. This translates into CASSALVPGQGRNTEAFF. V is TRBV10-1 and J is TRBJ1-1; TRBD1 matches 9 bases. The germline V gene encodes CDR1 WNHNN and CDR2 SYGVQD (reference sequence). CDR3 length equals 18 residues. V lost 4 bases, J lost 1 base, and 13 bases stayed unmatched.

The chain combines TRBV6-6 with TRBJ1-6; D gene uncertain. This CDR3 has 15 residues. Germline lookup yields CDR1 MNHNY and CDR2 SVGAGI (reference sequence). The germline V and J ends were trimmed by 7 bases and 0 bases, with 10 bases remaining between them. The CDR3 DNA sequence: TGTGCCAGCAAGCCCACGAGCTCCTATAATTCACCCCTCCACTTT. Its translation: CASKPTSSYNSPLHF.